This T cell receptor beta chain was found in a study of response to subunit inactivated influenza vaccine. Study conclusions and caveats: T cells newly recruited by each seasonal influenza vaccination are few, the authors suggested.

A word on this clonotype: Antigen: not known.

The germline V gene encodes CDR1 SGHTS and CDR2 YDEGEE. Trimming at V came to 4 bases and at J to 0 bases, leaving 6 bases not matched to a gene. This CDR3 has 16 residues. TCRdb reprocessed the RT-PCR reads via MiXCR and lists one record per CDR3 protein. The table shows over 750,000 distinct CDR3 sequences, with about 20% occurring only once. Source: PBMCs from blood, taken roughly 5 days after vaccination. The chain links TRBV5-8 to TRBJ2-4; 8 nucleotides agree with TRBD2. This sequence originates from a man between 45 and 60 years old who received an inactivated influenza vaccine. Here the CDR3 DNA reads TGTGCCAGCAGCCGCTTAGCGGGAATAGCCAAAAACATTCAGTACTTC. Its protein is CASSRLAGIAKNIQYF.